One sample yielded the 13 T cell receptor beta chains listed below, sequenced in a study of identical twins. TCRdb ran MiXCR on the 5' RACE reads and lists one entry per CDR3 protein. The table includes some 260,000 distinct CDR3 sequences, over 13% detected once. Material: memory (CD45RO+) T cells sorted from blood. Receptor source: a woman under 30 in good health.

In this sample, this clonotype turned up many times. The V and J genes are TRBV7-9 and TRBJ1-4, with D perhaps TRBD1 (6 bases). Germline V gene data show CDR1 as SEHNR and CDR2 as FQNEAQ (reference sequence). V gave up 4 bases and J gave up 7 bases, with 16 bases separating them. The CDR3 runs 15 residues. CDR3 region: CASSSRTVSGEKLFF. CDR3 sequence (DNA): TGTGCCAGCAGCTCAAGGACAGTCTCAGGTGAAAAACTGTTTTTT. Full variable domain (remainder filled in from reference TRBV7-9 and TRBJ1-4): DTGVSQNPRHKITKRGQNVTFRCDPISEHNRLYWYRQTLGQGPEFLTYFQNEAQLEKSRLLSDRFSAERPKGSFSTLEIQRTEQGDSAMYLCASSSRTVSGEKLFFGSGTQLSVL.

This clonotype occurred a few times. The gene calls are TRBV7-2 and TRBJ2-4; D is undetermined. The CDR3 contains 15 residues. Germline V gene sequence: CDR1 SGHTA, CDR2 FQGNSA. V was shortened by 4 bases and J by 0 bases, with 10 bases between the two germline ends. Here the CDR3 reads CASSSPGVAKNIQYF. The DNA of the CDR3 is TGTGCCAGCAGCTCACCCGGAGTAGCCAAAAACATTCAGTACTTC.

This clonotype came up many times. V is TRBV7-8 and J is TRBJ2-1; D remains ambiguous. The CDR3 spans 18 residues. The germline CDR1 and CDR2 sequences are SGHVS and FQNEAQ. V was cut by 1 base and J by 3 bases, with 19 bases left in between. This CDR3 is CASSLGAPLAPLYNEQFF. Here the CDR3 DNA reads TGTGCCAGCAGCTTAGGGGCCCCTCTGGCACCACTCTACAATGAGCAGTTCTTC.

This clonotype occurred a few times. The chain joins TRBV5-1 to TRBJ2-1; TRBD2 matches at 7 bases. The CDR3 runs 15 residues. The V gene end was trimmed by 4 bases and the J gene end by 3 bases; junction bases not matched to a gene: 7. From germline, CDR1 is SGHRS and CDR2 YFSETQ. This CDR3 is CASSLSSGHYNEQFF. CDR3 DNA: TGCGCCAGCAGCCTATCTAGCGGCCACTACAATGAGCAGTTCTTC.

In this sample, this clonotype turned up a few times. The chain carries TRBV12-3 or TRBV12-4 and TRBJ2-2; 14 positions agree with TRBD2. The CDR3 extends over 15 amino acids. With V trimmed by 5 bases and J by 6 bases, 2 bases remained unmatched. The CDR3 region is CASSGGLAGAGELFF. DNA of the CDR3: TGTGCCAGCAGTGGGGGACTAGCGGGGGCCGGGGAGCTGTTTTTT.

The CDR3 protein is CASNHWGYGYTF. Written as DNA, the CDR3 is TGTGCCAGCAACCATTGGGGGTATGGCTACACCTTC. The chain links TRBV12-3 or TRBV12-4 to TRBJ1-2, with TRBD1 as a possible D gene (5 bases). Between the trimmed V and J ends, which lost 7 bases and 5 bases, there was a span of 11 bases. CDR3 size: 12 residues.

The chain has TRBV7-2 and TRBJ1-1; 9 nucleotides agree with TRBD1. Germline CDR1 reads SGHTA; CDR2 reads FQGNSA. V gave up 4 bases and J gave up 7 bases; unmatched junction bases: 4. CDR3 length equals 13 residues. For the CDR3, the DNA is TGTGCCAGCAGCTCACAGGGGGCGAGTGAAGCTTTCTTT. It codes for CASSSQGASEAFF.

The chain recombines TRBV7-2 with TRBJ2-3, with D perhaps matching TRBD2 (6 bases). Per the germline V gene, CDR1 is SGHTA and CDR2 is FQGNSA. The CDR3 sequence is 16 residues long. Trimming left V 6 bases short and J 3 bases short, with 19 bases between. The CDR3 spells CASRPPAGRRTDTQYF. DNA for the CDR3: TGTGCCAGCAGACCACCAGCCGGGAGAAGAACAGATACGCAGTATTTT.

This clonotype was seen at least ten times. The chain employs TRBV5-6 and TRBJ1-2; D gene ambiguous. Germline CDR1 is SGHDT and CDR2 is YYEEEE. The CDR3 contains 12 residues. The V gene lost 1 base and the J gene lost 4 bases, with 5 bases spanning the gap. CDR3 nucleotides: TGTGCCAGCAGCTTGCTCCGCTATGGCTACACCTTC. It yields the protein CASSLLRYGYTF. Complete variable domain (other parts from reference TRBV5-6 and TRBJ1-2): DAGVTQSPTHLIKTRGQQVTLRCSPKSGHDTVSWYQQALGQGPQFIFQYYEEEERQRGNFPDRFSGHQFPNYSSELNVNALLLGDSALYLCASSLLRYGYTFGSGTRLTVV.

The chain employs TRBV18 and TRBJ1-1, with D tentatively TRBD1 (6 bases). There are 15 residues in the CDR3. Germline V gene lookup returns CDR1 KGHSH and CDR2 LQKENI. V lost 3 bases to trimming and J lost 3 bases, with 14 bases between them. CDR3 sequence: CASSPTNRVDTEAFF. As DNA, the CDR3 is TGTGCCAGCTCACCTACTAACAGGGTAGACACTGAAGCTTTCTTT.

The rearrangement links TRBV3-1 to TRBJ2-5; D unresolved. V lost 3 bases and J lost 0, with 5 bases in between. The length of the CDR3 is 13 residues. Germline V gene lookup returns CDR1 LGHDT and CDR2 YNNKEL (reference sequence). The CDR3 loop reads CASSQPYQETQYF. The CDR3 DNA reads TGTGCCAGCAGCCAGCCGTACCAAGAGACCCAGTACTTC.

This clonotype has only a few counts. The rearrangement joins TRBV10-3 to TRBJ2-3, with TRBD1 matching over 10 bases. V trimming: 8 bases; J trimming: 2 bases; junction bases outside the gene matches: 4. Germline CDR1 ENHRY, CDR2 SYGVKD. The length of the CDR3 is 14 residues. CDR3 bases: TGTGCCATCGCTGGACAGGGGGACACAGATACGCAGTATTTT. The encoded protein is CAIAGQGDTDTQYF.

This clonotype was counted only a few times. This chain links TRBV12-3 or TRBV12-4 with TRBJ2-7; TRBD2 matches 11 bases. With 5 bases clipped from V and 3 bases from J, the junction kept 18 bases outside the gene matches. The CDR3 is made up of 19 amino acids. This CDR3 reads CASSAPLGASGRRIYEQYF. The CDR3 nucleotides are TGTGCCAGCAGTGCCCCGTTAGGCGCTAGCGGGAGGAGGATCTACGAGCAGTACTTC.